Sequencing of this TCR beta chain was carried out in a study of T cells in Graves' hyperthyroidism and ophthalmopathy. The V gene lost 2 bases and the J gene lost 5 bases, with 10 bases spanning the gap. This CDR3 contains 12 residues. CDR1 and CDR2 (germline): DFQATT, SNEGSKA (reference sequence). Amplified TCR beta CDR3 regions derived from RNA transcripts. First-round RT-PCR with HTBI primers amplified the TCR CDR3 region. TCRdb redid the calling of the multiplex PCR reads with MiXCR, one entry per CDR3 protein. Among some 620,000 distinct CDR3 sequences listed, around 15% were seen once. Diagnosis of hyperthyroidism was new in patients aged 18 to 65, and its duration was under 2 months. Patients with uncontrolled infections, other autoimmune diseases, pregnancy or lactation were excluded.

Sequencing input: blood. The receptor was derived from a woman aged 25 to 39 with Graves' hyperthyroidism. The V call is TRBV20-1, the J call TRBJ2-7; D may match TRBD1 or TRBD2 (6 bases each). The CDR3 loop reads CSARPGGDEQYF. The DNA for the CDR3 is TGCAGTGCTAGACCCGGGGGCGACGAGCAGTACTTC.